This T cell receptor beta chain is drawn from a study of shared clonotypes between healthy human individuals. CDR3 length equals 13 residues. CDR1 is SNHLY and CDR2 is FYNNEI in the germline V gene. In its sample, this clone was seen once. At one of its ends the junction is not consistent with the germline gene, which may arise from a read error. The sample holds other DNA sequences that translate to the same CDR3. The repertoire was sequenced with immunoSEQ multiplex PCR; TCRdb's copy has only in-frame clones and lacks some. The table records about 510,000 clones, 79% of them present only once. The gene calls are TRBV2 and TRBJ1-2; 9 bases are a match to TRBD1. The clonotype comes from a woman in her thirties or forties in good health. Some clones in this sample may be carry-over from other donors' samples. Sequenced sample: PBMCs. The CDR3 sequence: CASRGDREFGYTF. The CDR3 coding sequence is TGCGCCAGCAGGGGGGACAGGGAATTTGGCTACACCTTC. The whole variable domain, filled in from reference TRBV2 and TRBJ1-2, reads EPEVTQTPSHQVTQMGQEVILRCVPISNHLYFYWYRQILGQKVEFLVSFYNNEISEKSEIFDDQFSVERPDGSNFTLKIRSTKLEDSAMYFCASRGDREFGYTFGSGTRLTVV.